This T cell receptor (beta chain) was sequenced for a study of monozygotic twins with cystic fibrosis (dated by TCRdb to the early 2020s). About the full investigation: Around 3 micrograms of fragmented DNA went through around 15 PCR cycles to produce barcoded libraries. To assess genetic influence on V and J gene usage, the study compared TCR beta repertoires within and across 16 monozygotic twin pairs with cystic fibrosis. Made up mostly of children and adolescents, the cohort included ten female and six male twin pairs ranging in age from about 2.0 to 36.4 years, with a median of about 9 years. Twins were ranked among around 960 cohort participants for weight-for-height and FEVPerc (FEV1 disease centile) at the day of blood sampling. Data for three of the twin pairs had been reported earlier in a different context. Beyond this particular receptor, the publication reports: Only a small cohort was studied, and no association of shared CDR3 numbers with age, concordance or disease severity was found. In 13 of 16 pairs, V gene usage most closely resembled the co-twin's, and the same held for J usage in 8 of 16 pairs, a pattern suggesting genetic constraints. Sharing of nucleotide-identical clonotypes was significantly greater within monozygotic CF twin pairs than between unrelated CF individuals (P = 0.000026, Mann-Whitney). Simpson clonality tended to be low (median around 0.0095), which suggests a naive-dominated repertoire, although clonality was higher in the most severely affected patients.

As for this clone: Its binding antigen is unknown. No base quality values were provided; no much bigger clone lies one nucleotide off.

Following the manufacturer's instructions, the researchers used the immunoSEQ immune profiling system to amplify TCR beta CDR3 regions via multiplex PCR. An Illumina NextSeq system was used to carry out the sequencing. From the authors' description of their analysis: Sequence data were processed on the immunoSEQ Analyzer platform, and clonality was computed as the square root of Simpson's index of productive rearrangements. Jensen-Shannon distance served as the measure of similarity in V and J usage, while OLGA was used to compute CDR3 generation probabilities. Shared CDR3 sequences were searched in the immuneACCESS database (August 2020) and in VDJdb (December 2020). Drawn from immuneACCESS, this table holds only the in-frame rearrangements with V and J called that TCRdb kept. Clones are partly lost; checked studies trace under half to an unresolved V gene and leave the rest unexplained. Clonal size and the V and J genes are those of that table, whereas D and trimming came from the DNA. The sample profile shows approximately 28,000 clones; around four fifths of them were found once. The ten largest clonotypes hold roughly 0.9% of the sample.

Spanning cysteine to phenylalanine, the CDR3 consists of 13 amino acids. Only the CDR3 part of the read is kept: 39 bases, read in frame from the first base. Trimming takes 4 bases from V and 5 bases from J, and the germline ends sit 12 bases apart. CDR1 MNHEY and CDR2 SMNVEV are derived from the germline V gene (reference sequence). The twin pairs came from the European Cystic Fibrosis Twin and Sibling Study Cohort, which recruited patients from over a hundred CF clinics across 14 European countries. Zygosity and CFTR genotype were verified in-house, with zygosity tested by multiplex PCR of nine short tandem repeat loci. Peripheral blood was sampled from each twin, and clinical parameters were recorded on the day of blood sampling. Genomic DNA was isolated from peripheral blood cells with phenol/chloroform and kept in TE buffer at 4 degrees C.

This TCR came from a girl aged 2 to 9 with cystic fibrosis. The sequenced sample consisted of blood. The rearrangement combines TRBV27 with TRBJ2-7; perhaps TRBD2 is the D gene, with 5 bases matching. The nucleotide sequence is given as TGTGCCAGCAGTTGGGCCGGGGAACACGAGCAGTACTTC. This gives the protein CASSWAGEHEQYF.